This entry lists 28 T cell receptor beta chains sequenced from one sample in a study of T cell responses to AZD1222 COVID-19 vaccine. Repertoires were generated with immunoSEQ multiplex PCR, while TCRdb's copy carries only in-frame clones and drops some. The table records about 72,000 clones, around 86% of them present only once. The sequencing used peripheral blood, collected on day 0 of AZD1222 vaccination. Source of these receptors: an adult in good health.

This chain links TRBV5-8 with TRBJ1-2, with TRBD1 matching over 8 bases. Germline CDR1 is SGHTS and CDR2 is YDEGEE. The CDR3 contains 14 residues. V lost 0 bases to trimming and J lost 4 bases; unmatched junction nucleotides: 2. The CDR3 DNA follows: TGTGCCAGCAGCTTGGTGACAGGGGTCTATGGCTACACCTTC. Amino acid sequence: CASSLVTGVYGYTF.

The chain couples TRBV6-1 to TRBJ2-3, with D maybe TRBD2 (5 bases). CDR1 MNHNS and CDR2 SASEGT come from the germline V gene. Trimming removed 3 bases from V and 6 bases from J, with 10 bases in between. The CDR3 is 13 residues long. In DNA form, the CDR3 reads TGTGCCAGCAGTGAGGACTTCGGCGATACGCAGTATTTT. It is translated as CASSEDFGDTQYF.

This clone showed up just once. The CDR3 region is CASSGDRNGYTF. The CDR3 nucleotides are TGTGCCAGCAGCGGGGACAGAAATGGCTACACCTTC. This chain joins TRBV7-8 and TRBJ1-2; 7 nucleotides agree with TRBD1. This CDR3 spans 12 amino acids. Trimming cost V 5 bases and J 6 bases; bases outside gene matches: 3. Germline V gives CDR1 SGHVS, CDR2 FQNEAQ. Based on the CDR3 plus reference TRBV7-8 and TRBJ1-2, the full variable domain is GAGVSQSPRYKVAKRGQDVALRCDPISGHVSLFWYQQALGQGPEFLTYFQNEAQLDKSGLPSDRFFAERPEGSVSTLKIQRTQQEDSAVYLCASSGDRNGYTFGSGTRLTVV.

This clone turned up a few times. J is TRBJ1-6 and V is TRBV7-2; 7 nucleotides agree with TRBD1. The germline V gene encodes CDR1 SGHTA and CDR2 FQGNSA. V gave up 5 bases and J gave up 7 bases; unmatched junction bases: 2. This CDR3 comprises 13 residues. CDR3 sequence reads: CASSRDSNSPLHF. Written as DNA, the CDR3 is TGTGCCAGCAGCAGGGACAGCAATTCACCCCTCCACTTT.

The CDR3 DNA follows: TGTGCCAGCAGTCTCCAGGGGGCTACTGGCTACACCTTC. This translates into CASSLQGATGYTF. The chain has TRBV27 and TRBJ1-2; 8 bases agree with TRBD1. The length of the CDR3 is 13 residues. The germline CDR1 and CDR2 sequences are MNHEY and SMNVEV (reference sequence). With V trimmed by 5 bases and J by 7 bases, 6 bases remained unmatched.

In its sample, this clone was seen once. The genes are TRBV7-2 and TRBJ1-4, with D tentatively TRBD1 (6 bases). From germline, CDR1 is SGHTA and CDR2 FQGNSA. Trimming took 2 bases from V and 8 from J, leaving 15 bases between them. The CDR3 is 15 amino acids. CDR3 bases: TGTGCCAGCAGCTTATACCACAGGGAGGCGGAAAAACTGTTTTTT. Translating it yields CASSLYHREAEKLFF.

V usage is TRBV7-8 and J usage is TRBJ2-3; the D is unclear. V lost 2 bases, J lost 2 bases, and 8 bases lay in between. The germline V gene has CDR1 SGHVS and CDR2 FQNEAQ. The CDR3 covers 14 residues. DNA of the CDR3: TGTGCCAGCAGCTTACAGTTATCCACAGATACGCAGTATTTT. Its protein product is CASSLQLSTDTQYF. Based on the CDR3 plus reference TRBV7-8 and TRBJ2-3, the full variable domain is GAGVSQSPRYKVAKRGQDVALRCDPISGHVSLFWYQQALGQGPEFLTYFQNEAQLDKSGLPSDRFFAERPEGSVSTLKIQRTQQEDSAVYLCASSLQLSTDTQYFGPGTRLTVL.

The V gene is TRBV7-2, the J gene TRBJ1-1; D not resolved. CDR1 is SGHTA and CDR2 is FQGNSA in the germline V gene. V was pared by 5 bases and J by 0 bases, with 10 bases between. The CDR3 length is 14 residues. In DNA form, the CDR3 reads TGTGCCAGCAGCCCACCCCAAATGAACACTGAAGCTTTCTTT. The encoded protein is CASSPPQMNTEAFF.

The V call is TRBV6-2 or TRBV6-3, the J call TRBJ1-2; D is undetermined. Germline CDR1 reads MNHEY; CDR2 reads SVGEGT. V lost 0 bases and J 4 bases, leaving 12 bases between the germline ends. The CDR3 runs to 15 residues. The CDR3: CASSYSPQIAYGYTF. CDR3 nucleotides: TGTGCCAGCAGTTACTCGCCACAGATAGCCTATGGCTACACCTTC.

The V gene is TRBV6-1, the J gene TRBJ1-2, with 7 bases that match TRBD1. The junction had 8 bases not matched to a gene; V was cut back by 2 bases and J by 8 bases. The CDR3 runs to 14 residues. CDR1 is MNHNS, CDR2 SASEGT, per germline. The CDR3, as DNA: TGTGCCAGCAGTGAACTGCGAGGGGGCAAGGGCTACACCTTC. The encoded protein is CASSELRGGKGYTF.

DNA of the CDR3: TGTGCCAGCAGCTTAAATCCAGGGTACAATGAGCAGTTCTTC. It codes for CASSLNPGYNEQFF. V and J are TRBV7-3 and TRBJ2-1; tentatively, D is TRBD1 (5 bases). The CDR3 loop spans 14 amino acids. The V gene lost 1 base and the J gene lost 4 bases, with 8 bases spanning the gap. Germline CDR1 SGHTA, CDR2 FQGTGA. Supplemented by reference TRBV7-3 and TRBJ2-1, the full variable domain reads GAGVSQTPSNKVTEKGKYVELRCDPISGHTALYWYRQSLGQGPEFLIYFQGTGAADDSGLPNDRFFAVRPEGSVSTLKIQRTERGDSAVYLCASSLNPGYNEQFFGPGTRLTVL.

This clone was counted only a few times. The rearrangement links TRBV5-8 to TRBJ2-3; weak D call: TRBD2 (6 bases). The CDR3 spans 16 residues. V was pared by 4 bases and J by 2 bases, with 17 bases between. Per germline, CDR1 SGHTS and CDR2 YDEGEE. The CDR3 region is CASSVGFGGLTDTQYF. CDR3 nucleotides: TGTGCCAGCAGCGTTGGATTCGGGGGACTCACAGATACGCAGTATTTT. The full variable domain, with the rest looked up from reference TRBV5-8 and TRBJ2-3, is EAGVTQSPTHLIKTRGQQATLRCSPISGHTSVYWYQQALGLGLQFLLWYDEGEERNRGNFPPRFSGRQFPNYSSELNVNALELEDSALYLCASSVGFGGLTDTQYFGPGTRLTVL.

This clone was detected once. This rearrangement joins TRBV19 to TRBJ2-7, with D perhaps matching TRBD1 (5 bases). V dropped 1 base and J dropped 0 bases, with 10 bases sitting between them. This CDR3 is built from 15 residues. Germline values: CDR1 LNHDA, CDR2 SQIVND (reference sequence). The CDR3 here is CASSIGTGASYEQYF. The CDR3 DNA reads TGTGCCAGTAGTATAGGAACAGGAGCCTCCTACGAGCAGTACTTC.

This clone has only one observation. The chain couples TRBV10-2 to TRBJ2-5; D might be TRBD2 (5 bases). The CDR3 consists of 14 residues. Trimming removed 6 bases at V and 2 bases at J, with 13 bases between. The germline V gene has CDR1 WSHSY and CDR2 SAAADI. The CDR3 loop reads CASRLPGSQETQYF. The DNA for the CDR3 is TGCGCCAGCAGGCTCCCGGGATCTCAAGAGACCCAGTACTTC.

The chain combines TRBV3-1 (or the pseudogene TRBV3-2) with TRBJ2-4; possible D gene TRBD1, 6 bases. The CDR3 has 17 residues. Germline CDR1 reads LGHDT; CDR2 reads YNNKEL (reference sequence). V was clipped by 0 bases and J by 0 bases, with 12 bases between them. This chain's CDR3 is CASSQENRELAKNIQYF. The CDR3 coding sequence is TGTGCCAGCAGCCAAGAGAACAGGGAGCTAGCCAAAAACATTCAGTACTTC.

The rearrangement joins TRBV27 to TRBJ2-5, with 9 positions matching TRBD1. With 6 bases clipped from V and 2 bases from J, the junction kept 7 bases outside the gene matches. In germline, CDR1 is MNHEY, CDR2 SMNVEV (reference sequence). The CDR3 spans 15 residues. In DNA, the CDR3 is TGTGCCAGCAGCTCCGACAGGGGGTATCAAGAGACCCAGTACTTC. This translates into CASSSDRGYQETQYF.

V usage is TRBV6-6 and J usage is TRBJ2-5, with 15 nucleotides matching TRBD2. With 0 bases clipped from V and 11 bases from J, the junction kept 1 base outside the gene matches. The CDR3 spans 14 residues. Germline assignment: CDR1 MNHNY and CDR2 SVGAGI (reference sequence). The chain's CDR3 is CASSYSGLAGGQYF. CDR3 DNA sequence: TGTGCCAGCAGTTACTCGGGACTAGCGGGGGGTCAGTACTTC.

The chain couples TRBV6-4 to TRBJ2-1, with 12 bases aligning to TRBD1. Germline CDR1 reads MRHNA; CDR2 reads SNTAGT. This CDR3 comprises 15 residues. J lost 8 bases, V lost 6 bases, and 8 bases had no gene match. In nucleotides, the CDR3 is TGTGCCAGCAGCCCTTCCGGGACAGGGGGCGATGAGCAGTTCTTC. Protein sequence: CASSPSGTGGDEQFF.

This clone was observed a single time. The chain has TRBV7-9 and TRBJ1-2; 11 bases fit TRBD1. Germline V gives CDR1 SEHNR, CDR2 FQNEAQ (reference sequence). V gave up 5 bases and J gave up 7 bases; unmatched junction bases: 6. This CDR3 region has 14 residues. CDR3 sequence: CASSPGQGASGYTF. The CDR3 DNA reads as TGTGCCAGCAGCCCCGGACAGGGGGCGTCTGGCTACACCTTC.

The chain is built from TRBV11-2 and TRBJ2-7; TRBD2 agrees at 13 bases. Unmatched junction bases numbered 6, after V lost 1 base and J lost 6 bases. Germline assignment: CDR1 SGHAT and CDR2 FQNNGV. This CDR3 is built from 16 residues. CDR3 amino acids: CASSLVFGTSGAEQYF. The CDR3 bases are TGTGCCAGCAGCTTAGTGTTCGGGACTAGCGGGGCCGAGCAGTACTTC.

V gene TRBV7-9 combines with J gene TRBJ1-4, with TRBD1 as a possible D gene (6 bases). CDR1 and CDR2 from the germline V gene are SEHNR and FQNEAQ (reference sequence). CDR3 length: 16 residues. The V gene lost 3 bases and the J gene lost 4 bases, with 15 bases spanning the gap. CDR3 amino acids: CASSLGTLPGNEKLFF. The CDR3 DNA reads as TGTGCCAGCAGCTTGGGGACACTTCCGGGTAATGAAAAACTGTTTTTT.

The rearrangement joins TRBV7-2 to TRBJ2-1; 10 nucleotides line up with TRBD2. With 3 bases clipped from V and 5 bases from J, the junction kept 7 bases outside the gene matches. Germline values: CDR1 SGHTA, CDR2 FQGNSA. This CDR3 has 16 amino acids. The CDR3 is CASSFQSGGAHNEQFF. The CDR3 DNA sequence: TGTGCCAGCAGCTTCCAAAGCGGGGGGGCCCACAATGAGCAGTTCTTC. The full variable domain, with the rest looked up from reference TRBV7-2 and TRBJ2-1, is GAGVSQSPSNKVTEKGKDVELRCDPISGHTALYWYRQSLGQGLEFLIYFQGNSAPDKSGLPSDRFSAERTGGSVSTLTIQRTQQEDSAVYLCASSFQSGGAHNEQFFGPGTRLTVL.

The chain has TRBV5-1 and TRBJ1-2; D remains ambiguous. Germline V gives CDR1 SGHRS, CDR2 YFSETQ. Trimming took off 4 bases at V and 5 bases at J, with 12 bases between the two ends. The CDR3 sequence is 13 residues long. Written as DNA, the CDR3 is TGCGCCAGCAGCCCGGCGAGAGATTATGGCTACACCTTC. This sequence encodes CASSPARDYGYTF.

The V and J genes are TRBV27 and TRBJ1-6; D not certain. From germline, CDR1 is MNHEY and CDR2 SMNVEV (reference sequence). V lost 5 bases, J lost 14 bases, and 28 bases lay in between. The CDR3 is 17 residues long. This CDR3 is CASSPIPGPGRLLSLHF. CDR3 DNA: TGTGCCAGCAGTCCAATCCCCGGTCCCGGCAGGCTGTTATCCCTCCACTTT.

The CDR3 DNA sequence: TGTGCCAGCAGACCCGTTGGTTCGAATTCACCCCTCCACTTT. This sequence encodes CASRPVGSNSPLHF. The chain has TRBV6-5 and TRBJ1-6; D not certain. CDR3 length: 14 amino acids. Trimming stripped 6 bases from V and 7 bases from J, with 13 bases between. Germline CDR1 is MNHEY and CDR2 is SVGAGI.

This chain uses TRBV2 with TRBJ1-2, with D maybe TRBD1 (5 bases). The germline CDR1 and CDR2 sequences are SNHLY and FYNNEI. CDR3 size: 14 residues. Trimming removed 7 bases at V and 5 bases at J, with 17 bases between. The CDR3 DNA follows: TGTGCCAGCAAACCACAACAGGCCCGGTATGGCTACACCTTC. Its translation is CASKPQQARYGYTF.

The gene calls are TRBV7-9 and TRBJ1-5; D remains unclear. CDR1 SEHNR and CDR2 FQNEAQ come from the germline V gene (reference sequence). The CDR3 contains 13 residues. Trimming removed 0 bases from V and 5 bases from J, with 5 bases in between. CDR3 in DNA: TGTGCCAGCAGCTTAGCGGGGTATCAGCCCCAGCATTTT. It encodes CASSLAGYQPQHF.

This clone showed up just once. The rearrangement joins TRBV28 to TRBJ1-1; 7 bases fit TRBD1. The CDR3 runs to 16 residues. The trim removed 8 bases at V and 1 base at J, leaving 13 bases unmatched. Germline assignment: CDR1 MDHEN and CDR2 SYDVKM. As DNA, the CDR3 is TGTGCCAGCGGAACAACTCGACAGGGACCGAACACTGAAGCTTTCTTT. It encodes CASGTTRQGPNTEAFF.